Listed here are 30 T cell receptor beta chains from one sample, sequenced in a study of molecular identifiers for immune sequencing clone quantification. TCRdb ran MiXCR on the PCR reads and lists one entry per CDR3 protein. The sample lists 400,000 to 600,000 distinct CDR3 sequences, over 20% occurring once. The sample taken for sequencing was naive CD8+ T cells from blood, with Jurkat cell RNA spiked in. Subset defined: FACS-sorted CD8+CD4-CCR7+CD45RA+ naive T cells. The receptors were sampled from a human donor in good health. Some libraries in this study had Jurkat cell RNA spiked in.

This clonotype was counted between two and nine times. The CDR3 here is CASSQGLAGGAGELFF. The CDR3 nucleotides are TGCGCCAGCAGCCAGGGACTAGCGGGGGGAGCCGGGGAGCTGTTTTTT. This chain uses TRBV4-1 with TRBJ2-2, with 15 bases identical to TRBD2. This CDR3 comprises 16 residues. Germline values: CDR1 MGHRA, CDR2 YSYEKL. The J segment lost 6 bases and the V segment lost 3 bases, leaving 2 bases of the junction unmatched.

As for this clonotype: A much bigger clone sits one base away, suggesting this may be a read error. This chain connects TRBV27 to TRBJ2-1; D unresolved. CDR3 length: 13 residues. Germline CDR1 reads MNHEY; CDR2 reads SMNVEV (reference sequence). The CDR3 protein is CASGPSSCNEQFF. CDR3 sequence (DNA): TGTGCCAGCGGGCCGTCCTCCTGCAATGAGCAGTTCTTC.

The rearrangement joins TRBV4-1 to TRBJ2-7; D uncertain. Germline V gene sequence: CDR1 MGHRA, CDR2 YSYEKL. The CDR3 is 16 residues long. Trimming took 4 bases from V and 0 from J, leaving 16 bases between them. The CDR3 DNA reads TGCGCCAGCAGCCGTCCAGACACGACCCACTCCTACGAGCAGTACTTC. This codes for CASSRPDTTHSYEQYF.

This clonotype turned up a few times. The chain recombines TRBV2 with TRBJ1-1, with 8 bases fitting TRBD1. This CDR3 spans 15 amino acids. Trimming removed 6 bases from V and 5 bases from J; junction bases left unmatched: 11. Germline CDR1 reads SNHLY; CDR2 reads FYNNEI. The CDR3 loop reads CASREIRTGRTEAFF. In DNA form, the CDR3 reads TGTGCCAGCAGGGAGATTCGGACAGGGAGGACTGAAGCTTTCTTT.

This chain uses TRBV5-6 with TRBJ1-5, with D perhaps matching TRBD1 (6 bases). With 4 bases removed from V and 1 base from J, the gap between germline ends came to 12 bases. The germline CDR1 and CDR2 sequences are SGHDT and YYEEEE. This CDR3 region has 15 residues. Here the CDR3 reads CASSRGAVSNQPQHF. The CDR3 DNA sequence: TGTGCCAGCAGCCGGGGGGCAGTGAGCAATCAGCCCCAGCATTTT.

Only a few counts were recorded for this clonotype. The CDR3 reads CASNQPGTESNYGYTF. For the CDR3, the DNA is TGTGCCAGCAATCAGCCAGGGACAGAATCCAACTATGGCTACACCTTC. This sequence joins TRBV28 and TRBJ1-2; TRBD1 matches at 7 bases. V shed 7 bases and J 2 bases; nucleotides not matched to a gene: 13. The CDR3 spans 16 residues. Germline V gene sequence: CDR1 MDHEN, CDR2 SYDVKM.

This clonotype has a single count. V and J are TRBV5-1 and TRBJ1-5; D call uncertain. The CDR3 has 15 residues. Per germline, CDR1 SGHRS and CDR2 YFSETQ. V lost 0 bases to trimming and J lost 3 bases, with 10 bases between them. CDR3 loop: CASSLGAEPNQPQHF. The CDR3 region has the DNA TGCGCCAGCAGCTTGGGGGCAGAACCCAATCAGCCCCAGCATTTT.

This clonotype showed up many times. This chain connects TRBV13 to TRBJ2-5; D is tentatively TRBD1 or TRBD2 (6 bases each). The V and J ends lost 5 bases and 0 bases respectively, with 16 bases between them. Germline-derived CDR1 and CDR2 are PRHDT and FYEKMQ (reference sequence). The CDR3 spans 16 residues. DNA of the CDR3: TGTGCCAGCAGCCCGGAGAGGGGGGACTACCAAGAGACCCAGTACTTC. Protein sequence: CASSPERGDYQETQYF.

Remarks on this clonotype: This sequence may be a read error, since a much larger clone differs from it by one base. Here the CDR3 reads CATSRAGQTNQSQHF. In DNA, the CDR3 is TGTGCCACCAGCAGAGCGGGACAAACAAATCAGTCCCAGCATTTT. The rearrangement links TRBV15 to TRBJ1-5; D may be TRBD1 (6 bases). The germline gives CDR1 LNHNV, CDR2 YYDKDF (reference sequence). The CDR3 totals 15 residues.

The chain uses TRBV6-5 and TRBJ2-7; no clear D gene. Germline V gene lookup returns CDR1 MNHEY and CDR2 SVGAGI. Trimming left V 0 bases short and J 6 bases short, with 12 bases between. The CDR3 sequence is 14 residues long. Written as DNA, the CDR3 is TGTGCCAGCAGTTACTCTGGCCACCTCGGCGAGCAGTACTTC. This translates into CASSYSGHLGEQYF.

The chain couples TRBV18 to TRBJ2-7; 8 nucleotides match TRBD1. Germline assignment: CDR1 KGHSH and CDR2 LQKENI. There are 14 residues in the CDR3. V was clipped by 3 bases and J by 7 bases; unmatched bases: 8. The CDR3: CASSPGQGMGEQYF. CDR3 nucleotide sequence: TGTGCCAGCTCACCCGGACAGGGAATGGGTGAGCAGTACTTC. Full variable domain (rest looked up from reference TRBV18 and TRBJ2-7): NAGVMQNPRHLVRRRGQEARLRCSPMKGHSHVYWYRQLPEEGLKFMVYLQKENIIDESGMPKERFSAEFPKEGPSILRIQQVVRGDSAAYFCASSPGQGMGEQYFGPGTRLTVT.

This clonotype has just a few counts. This rearrangement joins TRBV4-3 to TRBJ1-2; D is unclear. This CDR3 is built from 16 residues. V was shortened by 5 bases and J by 0 bases, with 16 bases between the two germline ends. CDR1 is LGHNA and CDR2 is YSLEER in the germline V gene. CDR3 loop: CASSETPGISNYGYTF. CDR3 in DNA: TGCGCCAGCAGCGAAACTCCTGGGATCTCTAACTATGGCTACACCTTC.

This clonotype was detected a few times. The V gene is TRBV19, the J gene TRBJ1-1; D gene uncertain. The germline V gene encodes CDR1 LNHDA and CDR2 SQIVND (reference sequence). CDR3 length: 14 amino acids. V was pared by 3 bases and J by 5 bases, with 13 bases between. The CDR3 region is CASSMVEGGTEAFF. The CDR3, as DNA: TGTGCCAGTAGTATGGTGGAAGGCGGGACTGAAGCTTTCTTT.

The V call is TRBV25-1, the J call TRBJ1-2; no definite D call. The V end was cut by 4 bases, the J end by 5 bases, with 17 bases between. Germline-derived CDR1 and CDR2 are MGHDK and SYGVNS. CDR3 length: 15 residues. The DNA of the CDR3 is TGTGCCAGCAGTGGTGATGGCACAACCGCTTATGGCTACACCTTC. Translating gives CASSGDGTTAYGYTF.

This clonotype was picked up many times. The chain is built from TRBV5-4 and TRBJ2-7; tentatively, D is TRBD1 (7 bases). The germline V gene encodes CDR1 SGHNT and CDR2 YYREEE (reference sequence). V was cut by 2 bases and J by 4 bases, with 13 bases left in between. The CDR3 contains 14 residues. CDR3 residues: CASSFGGGGYEQYF. The CDR3 DNA sequence: TGTGCCAGCAGCTTCGGAGGGGGCGGGTACGAGCAGTACTTC.

The table lists this clonotype with a few counts. The chain links TRBV20-1 to TRBJ2-1, with no clear D. V was pared by 4 bases and J by 0 bases, with 16 bases between. The germline CDR1 and CDR2 sequences are DFQATT and SNEGSKA (reference sequence). The CDR3 extends over 16 amino acids. This chain's CDR3 is CSANNPSVRSYNEQFF. CDR3 nucleotides: TGCAGTGCTAACAACCCATCAGTCCGCTCCTACAATGAGCAGTTCTTC.

This clonotype was observed a handful of times. This chain connects TRBV10-3 to TRBJ2-3, with D perhaps matching TRBD2 (6 bases). Germline V lookup: CDR1 ENHRY, CDR2 SYGVKD. This CDR3 is 17 amino acids long. V gave up 4 bases and J gave up 0 bases, with 17 bases separating them. DNA for the CDR3: TGTGCCATCAGTGGCGGGGAATGGGAGACGAGCACAGATACGCAGTATTTT. Protein: CAISGGEWETSTDTQYF.

This clonotype was seen ten or more times. The chain uses TRBV5-1 and TRBJ1-4, with a weak D call TRBD1 (5 bases). V was shortened by 0 bases and J by 4 bases, with 13 bases between the two germline ends. Germline CDR1 SGHRS, CDR2 YFSETQ. The CDR3 is 16 residues long. CDR3 loop: CASSLAPGRGNEKLFF. CDR3 DNA sequence: TGCGCCAGCAGCTTGGCCCCGGGACGGGGTAATGAAAAACTGTTTTTT. The full variable domain, in which reference TRBV5-1 and TRBJ1-4 provide the parts outside the CDR3, is KAGVTQTPRYLIKTRGQQVTLSCSPISGHRSVSWYQQTPGQGLQFLFEYFSETQRNKGNFPGRFSGRQFSNSRSEMNVSTLELGDSALYLCASSLAPGRGNEKLFFGSGTQLSVL.

This clonotype was recorded many times. This sequence joins TRBV6-2 or TRBV6-3 and TRBJ2-7; D remains unclear. Trimming stripped 5 bases from V and 2 bases from J, with 4 bases between. The V gene's germline CDR1 is MNHEY and CDR2 SVGEGT. The CDR3 extends over 11 amino acids. The CDR3 nucleotides are TGTGCCAGCAGTCGCACCTACGAGCAGTACTTC. It yields the protein CASSRTYEQYF.

The table lists this clonotype with a few counts. The chain joins TRBV5-1 to TRBJ2-7; D possibly uses TRBD1 or TRBD2 (5 bases each). The germline gives CDR1 SGHRS, CDR2 YFSETQ. Trimming stripped 0 bases from V and 7 bases from J, with 14 bases between. The CDR3 loop spans 14 amino acids. CDR3 DNA: TGCGCCAGCAGCTTGGGAGGGGACCTACGGGAGCAGTACTTC. Protein sequence: CASSLGGDLREQYF.

This clonotype came up once. One base away lies a much larger clone, so this may be a sequencing read error. The V call is TRBV20-1, the J call TRBJ2-7, with TRBD2 identical over 7 bases. Per the germline V gene, CDR1 is DFQATT and CDR2 is SNEGSKA (reference sequence). The trim removed 5 bases at V and 2 bases at J, leaving 12 bases unmatched. CDR3 size: 15 residues. CDR3 residues: CSAAWPSGLAYEQYF. The CDR3 DNA follows: TGCAGTGCTGCCTGGCCTAGCGGACTGGCCTACGAGCAGTACTTC.

The chain combines TRBV27 with TRBJ1-2; TRBD1 matches 8 bases. This CDR3 is 15 amino acids long. The V and J ends lost 2 bases and 0 bases, in that order; junction bases with no gene match: 2. Germline V gene lookup returns CDR1 MNHEY and CDR2 SMNVEV (reference sequence). CDR3 sequence reads: CASSLTQGANYGYTF. The CDR3 nucleotides read TGTGCCAGCAGTTTAACACAGGGGGCTAACTATGGCTACACCTTC.

This clonotype was detected only a few times. The chain couples TRBV28 to TRBJ2-1; D is uncertain. The CDR3 contains 13 residues. Germline V lookup: CDR1 MDHEN, CDR2 SYDVKM. V gave up 6 bases and J gave up 12 bases, with 18 bases separating them. CDR3 region: CASSPTPDHGQFF. The DNA of the CDR3 is TGTGCCAGCAGCCCGACCCCGGACCACGGGCAGTTCTTC.

This clonotype was counted between two and nine times. V gene TRBV4-3 combines with J gene TRBJ1-2; a possible D gene is TRBD1 (6 bases). The V end lost 0 bases, the J end lost 3 bases, and 11 bases lay between the germline ends. The CDR3 consists of 15 residues. Germline-derived CDR1 and CDR2 are LGHNA and YSLEER. In DNA form, the CDR3 reads TGCGCCAGCAGCCAAGATTCGGACAGATACTATGGCTACACCTTC. Its protein is CASSQDSDRYYGYTF.

This clonotype has ten or more counts. The chain joins TRBV6-5 to TRBJ1-3; D is perhaps TRBD1 (5 bases). From germline, CDR1 is MNHEY and CDR2 SVGAGI. The CDR3 has 16 amino acids. V was clipped by 5 bases and J by 2 bases, with 16 bases between them. The CDR3 sequence: CASSPNRGTTGNTIYF. DNA for the CDR3: TGTGCCAGCAGTCCAAACCGGGGGACCACTGGAAACACCATATATTTT.

This clonotype appeared a few times. The chain couples TRBV12-3 or TRBV12-4 to TRBJ2-5; the match to TRBD2 covers 12 bases. The ends lost 10 bases at V and 5 bases at J; junction bases unmatched: 14. This CDR3 contains 16 residues. CDR3 region: CATTGTSGPLGETQYF. In DNA, the CDR3 is TGTGCCACCACCGGGACTAGCGGGCCTCTGGGGGAGACCCAGTACTTC.

Regarding this clonotype: The junction differs from germline at one of its ends, possibly a read error. J is TRBJ2-3 and V is TRBV19, with D tentatively TRBD2 (5 bases). CDR3 length: 16 residues. Germline-derived CDR1 and CDR2 are LNHDA and SQIVND (reference sequence). The CDR3 spells CASSIGTLRGFDTQCF. The CDR3 DNA reads TGTGCCAGTAGTATAGGTACCCTCCGGGGTTTCGATACGCAGTGTTTT.

The J gene is TRBJ2-4, the V gene TRBV2, with D possibly being TRBD2 (5 bases). Trimming left V 8 bases short and J 7 bases short, with 21 bases between. CDR3 length: 15 residues. In germline, CDR1 is SNHLY, CDR2 FYNNEI. CDR3 coding DNA: TGTGCCAGCCTTGTCAGCATGGACTCGGGTAACATTCAGTACTTC. This gives the protein CASLVSMDSGNIQYF.

The chain carries TRBV9 and TRBJ2-3; D possibly corresponds to TRBD2 (6 bases). CDR1 and CDR2 from the germline V gene are SGDLS and YYNGEE. V was clipped by 7 bases and J by 0 bases, with 15 bases between them. The CDR3 has 15 amino acids. In DNA, the CDR3 is TGTGCCAGCCCTCTGACGGGGGTTAGCACAGATACGCAGTATTTT. Amino acids: CASPLTGVSTDTQYF.

There are a few counts of this clonotype. The chain employs TRBV10-3 and TRBJ1-1; TRBD1 aligns across 7 bases. Germline V gene sequence: CDR1 ENHRY, CDR2 SYGVKD. Trimming took 9 bases from V and 1 from J; bases not matched to a gene: 11. The CDR3 totals 15 residues. The CDR3 sequence: CAIQKGGTSNTEAFF. As DNA, the CDR3 is TGTGCCATTCAGAAAGGGGGCACTTCGAACACTGAAGCTTTCTTT.